These 19 T cell receptor beta chains were all obtained from the same sample, sequenced in a study of CD8 T cells in Susac syndrome. An input of roughly 0.5 to 1 ug of RNA was subjected to reverse transcription using random hexamers. Using its own MiXCR run on the immunoSEQ multiplex PCR reads, TCRdb lists one record per CDR3 protein. Of roughly 130,000 distinct CDR3 sequences listed, approximately 94% are singletons. Sequenced input: CD4+ T cells from PBMCs. The receptors come from a human donor with multiple sclerosis.

This clonotype showed up just once. The J gene is TRBJ2-7, the V gene TRBV7-2; no firm D call. The V end lost 2 bases, the J end lost 4 bases, and 18 bases lay between the germline ends. This CDR3 spans 16 amino acids. Germline values: CDR1 SGHTA, CDR2 FQGNSA. This chain's CDR3 is CASSLSVAVPDYEQYF. CDR3 bases: TGTGCCAGCAGCTTAAGTGTGGCAGTGCCGGATTACGAGCAGTACTTC.

V is TRBV20-1 and J is TRBJ1-1; TRBD1 might be the D (5 bases). V lost 3 bases and J lost 4, with 9 bases in between. The CDR3 contains 12 residues. Germline values: CDR1 DFQATT, CDR2 SNEGSKA (reference sequence). This CDR3 is CSARQGSTEAFF. The CDR3, as DNA: TGCAGTGCTAGGCAGGGAAGCACTGAAGCTTTCTTT.

The chain combines TRBV6-2 or TRBV6-3 with TRBJ2-4, with 7 bases identical to TRBD2. This CDR3 is 13 amino acids long. The V and J ends lost 7 bases and 9 bases, in that order; junction bases with no gene match: 9. Per the germline V gene, CDR1 is MNHEY and CDR2 is SVGEGT. The CDR3 spells CASMLSGEGIQYF. CDR3 DNA: TGTGCCAGCATGTTGAGCGGGGAGGGCATTCAGTACTTC.

The J gene is TRBJ2-7, the V gene TRBV7-9; 7 bases agree with TRBD1. CDR3 size: 13 residues. J lost 8 bases, V lost 1 base, and 5 bases had no gene match. Germline lookup yields CDR1 SEHNR and CDR2 FQNEAQ (reference sequence). The CDR3 DNA sequence: TGTGCCAGCAGCTTAGTCCAGGGGGACAAGCAGTACTTC. Translated, it gives CASSLVQGDKQYF.

The J gene is TRBJ1-1, the V gene TRBV9; no definite D call. Per the germline V gene, CDR1 is SGDLS and CDR2 is YYNGEE. Trimming stripped 0 bases from V and 8 bases from J, with 17 bases between. The CDR3 length is 15 residues. The chain's CDR3 is CASSVAMEVVGEAFF. In DNA form, the CDR3 reads TGTGCCAGCAGCGTAGCGATGGAGGTGGTAGGAGAAGCTTTCTTT. The full variable domain, with the rest looked up from reference TRBV9 and TRBJ1-1, is DSGVTQTPKHLITATGQRVTLRCSPRSGDLSVYWYQQSLDQGLQFLIQYYNGEERAKGNILERFSAQQFPDLHSELNLSSLELGDSALYFCASSVAMEVVGEAFFGQGTRLTVV.

This chain connects TRBV7-2 to TRBJ2-7; 8 bases agree with TRBD1. CDR1 is SGHTA, CDR2 FQGNSA, per germline. V lost 6 bases, J lost 6 bases, and 10 bases stayed unmatched. The CDR3 covers 14 residues. CDR3 protein: CASRSDRGAGEQYF. The DNA of the CDR3 is TGTGCCAGCAGATCTGACAGGGGAGCGGGCGAGCAGTACTTC.

The chain recombines TRBV2 with TRBJ2-4; a weak D match, TRBD1 (6 bases). Germline lookup yields CDR1 SNHLY and CDR2 FYNNEI. CDR3 length equals 13 residues. V lost 7 bases to trimming and J lost 9 bases, with 16 bases between them. CDR3: CASTYRVEGIQYF. In DNA, the CDR3 is TGTGCCAGCACCTACAGGGTCGAGGGCATTCAGTACTTC.

The CDR3 loop reads CASSLLGSTEAFF. The CDR3 DNA reads TGCGCCAGCAGCTTGCTGGGGAGCACTGAAGCTTTCTTT. This chain links TRBV5-1 with TRBJ1-1; D is ambiguous. Trimming took 1 base from V and 4 from J, leaving 8 bases between them. CDR3 length equals 13 residues. Germline V gene lookup returns CDR1 SGHRS and CDR2 YFSETQ.

The chain has TRBV5-1 and TRBJ1-2; D is possibly TRBD1 (5 bases). The CDR3 sequence is 15 residues long. Germline V gene sequence: CDR1 SGHRS, CDR2 YFSETQ. V lost 2 bases, J lost 5 bases, and 16 bases lay in between. The chain's CDR3 is CASSLETGQVYGYTF. The CDR3 region has the DNA TGCGCCAGCAGCTTAGAAACAGGTCAAGTTTATGGCTACACCTTC.

The chain uses TRBV10-1 and TRBJ2-7; 9 bases line up with TRBD2. The CDR3 extends over 15 amino acids. V shed 2 bases and J 2 bases; nucleotides not matched to a gene: 4. Germline V gives CDR1 WNHNN, CDR2 SYGVQD (reference sequence). CDR3 bases: TGCGCCAGCAGTGAGAATAGCGGGAGTCCCTACGAGCAGTACTTC. Amino acid sequence: CASSENSGSPYEQYF.

The sample holds one count of this clonotype. CDR3 bases: TGTGCCAGTAGTTTGGGGATTTACAATGAGCAGTTCTTC. Translated, it gives CASSLGIYNEQFF. The rearrangement uses TRBV19 and TRBJ2-1; no clear D. Germline V gene sequence: CDR1 LNHDA, CDR2 SQIVND (reference sequence). This CDR3 comprises 13 residues. The V end was cut by 5 bases, the J end by 4 bases, with 9 bases between.

J is TRBJ1-2 and V is TRBV6-5, with unresolved D. With 6 bases removed from V and 8 bases from J, the gap between germline ends came to 16 bases. The CDR3 is 13 amino acids. Germline-derived CDR1 and CDR2 are MNHEY and SVGAGI. CDR3 protein: CASSSDYVLGYTF. For the CDR3, the DNA is TGTGCCAGCAGCTCCGACTATGTTTTGGGCTACACCTTC.

The rearrangement joins TRBV5-1 to TRBJ2-7; D might be TRBD2 (5 bases). V lost 2 bases, J lost 3 bases, and 12 bases lay in between. The CDR3 covers 14 residues. Germline V lookup: CDR1 SGHRS, CDR2 YFSETQ. The CDR3 loop is CASSFPGNNYEQYF. The CDR3 region has the DNA TGCGCCAGCAGCTTCCCGGGAAACAACTACGAGCAGTACTTC.

This clonotype was seen just once. The genes are TRBV5-1 and TRBJ2-7; TRBD2 matches at 7 bases. Looked up from germline, CDR1 is SGHRS and CDR2 is YFSETQ. Trimming at V came to 0 bases and at J to 0 bases, leaving 6 bases not matched to a gene. CDR3 length equals 16 residues. DNA for the CDR3: TGCGCCAGCAGCTTGGTACGGGGACTATCCTCCTACGAGCAGTACTTC. This encodes CASSLVRGLSSYEQYF.

The J gene is TRBJ2-4, the V gene TRBV7-8; 9 nucleotides agree with TRBD1. The CDR3 consists of 16 residues. V dropped 2 bases and J dropped 6; count of bases not matched to a gene: 8. Germline loops: CDR1 SGHVS, CDR2 FQNEAQ. CDR3 region: CASSLSTGGIGNIQYF. CDR3 bases: TGTGCCAGCAGCTTATCAACAGGGGGCATCGGAAACATTCAGTACTTC.

This chain joins TRBV24-1 and TRBJ2-3; 9 bases fit TRBD1. The CDR3 covers 17 residues. Trimming at V came to 3 bases and at J to 3 bases, leaving 9 bases not matched to a gene. CDR1 and CDR2 (germline): KGHDR, SFDVKD. CDR3 sequence reads: CATSDGRDREWTDTQYF. The CDR3 DNA is TGTGCCACCAGTGATGGCCGGGACAGGGAATGGACAGATACGCAGTATTTT.

The chain links TRBV5-1 to TRBJ1-2, with a weak D call TRBD1 (6 bases). Trimming shortened V by 1 base and J by 3 bases, and 10 bases separated the two germline ends. CDR1 SGHRS and CDR2 YFSETQ come from the germline V gene. The CDR3 length is 14 residues. CDR3 region: CASSLTGMDYGYTF. In nucleotides, the CDR3 is TGCGCCAGCAGCTTGACAGGGATGGACTATGGCTACACCTTC.

The J gene is TRBJ2-1, the V gene TRBV7-2; 8 bases fit TRBD2. CDR1 and CDR2 (germline): SGHTA, FQGNSA. The CDR3 loop spans 12 amino acids. The trim removed 11 bases at V and 7 bases at J, leaving 7 bases unmatched. DNA for the CDR3: TGTGCCGGCCGTAGCGGGGCGAATGAGCAGTTCTTC. The encoded protein is CAGRSGANEQFF.

This rearrangement joins TRBV19 to TRBJ2-5; the match to TRBD1 covers 8 bases. This CDR3 has 13 residues. In germline, CDR1 is LNHDA, CDR2 SQIVND (reference sequence). Unmatched junction bases numbered 5, after V lost 6 bases and J lost 5 bases. The CDR3 region has the DNA TGTGCCAGTAGCCAGGGGGCTGGGGAGACCCAGTACTTC. Protein sequence: CASSQGAGETQYF.